This T cell receptor (beta chain) was identified during a study of CD8+CD57+ T cells in acquired aplastic anemia. Study at large: When averaged, DNA from sorted CD4+ and CD8+ cells came to approximately 3.2 ug. Healthy donor CD4+ cell samples had a mean of approximately 11 million reads.

Germline V gene lookup returns CDR1 LNHDA and CDR2 SQIVND (reference sequence). This CDR3 has 14 amino acids. V lost 5 bases, J lost 3 bases, and 14 bases lay in between. Genomic DNA, serving as template, underwent TCR beta VDJ and CDR3 profiling. TCRdb passed the reads through MiXCR, listing each CDR3 protein once. The sample has about 190,000 distinct CDR3 sequences, about half seen once. Findings and limits, study-wide: The CD8+ Simpson's diversity of patients and controls was not significantly different. Patients and controls shared 25 to 30 CD8+ CDR3 sequences, highly expressed in patients.

In the case of this clonotype: Its cognate antigen is unknown.

The sequenced sample was sorted CD4+, CD8+, or CD8+CD57+ T cells (not recorded which) from PBMCs. This TCR was sampled from a human donor in good health, serving as a control. V usage is TRBV19 and J usage is TRBJ2-7; tentative D call: TRBD1 (7 bases). The CDR3 DNA reads TGTGCCAGTAGTCGTCGCGGGACAGACTACGAGCAGTACTTC. Translated: CASSRRGTDYEQYF. The full variable domain, its missing parts supplied by reference TRBV19 and TRBJ2-7, is DGGITQSPKYLFRKEGQNVTLSCEQNLNHDAMYWYRQDPGQGLRLIYYSQIVNDFQKGDIAEGYSVSREKKESFPLTVTSAQKNPTAFYLCASSRRGTDYEQYFGPGTRLTVT.